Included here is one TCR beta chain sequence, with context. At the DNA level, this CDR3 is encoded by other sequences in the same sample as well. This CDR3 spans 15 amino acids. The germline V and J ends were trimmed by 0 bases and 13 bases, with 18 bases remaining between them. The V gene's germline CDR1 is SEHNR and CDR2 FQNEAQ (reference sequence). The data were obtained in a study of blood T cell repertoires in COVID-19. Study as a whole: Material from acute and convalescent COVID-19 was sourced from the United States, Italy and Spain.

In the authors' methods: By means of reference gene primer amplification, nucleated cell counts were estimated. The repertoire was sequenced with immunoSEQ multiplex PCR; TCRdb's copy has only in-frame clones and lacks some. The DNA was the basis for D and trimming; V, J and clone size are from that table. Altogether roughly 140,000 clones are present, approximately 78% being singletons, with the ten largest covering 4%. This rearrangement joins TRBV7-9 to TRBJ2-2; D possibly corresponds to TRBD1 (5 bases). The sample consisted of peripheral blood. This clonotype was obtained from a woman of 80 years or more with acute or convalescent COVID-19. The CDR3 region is CASSLAGRALDWLFF. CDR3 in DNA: TGTGCCAGCAGCTTAGCAGGCAGGGCCTTGGATTGGCTGTTTTTT.